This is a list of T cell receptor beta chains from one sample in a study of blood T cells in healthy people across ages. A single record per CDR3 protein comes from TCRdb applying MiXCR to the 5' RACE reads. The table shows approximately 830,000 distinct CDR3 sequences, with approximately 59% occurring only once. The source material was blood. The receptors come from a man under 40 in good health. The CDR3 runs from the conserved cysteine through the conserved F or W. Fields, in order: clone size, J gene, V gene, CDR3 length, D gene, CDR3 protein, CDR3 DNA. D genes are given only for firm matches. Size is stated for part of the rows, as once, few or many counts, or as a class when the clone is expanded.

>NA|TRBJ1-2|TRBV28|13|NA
CASLKLGSYGYTF
TGTGCCAGCCTTAAACTGGGGAGCTATGGCTACACCTTC
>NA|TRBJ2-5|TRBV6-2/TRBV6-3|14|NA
CTSINGGAQETQYF
TGTACCAGCATCAACGGGGGAGCCCAAGAGACCCAGTACTTC
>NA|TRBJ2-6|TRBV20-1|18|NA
CSARDSGPAGSGANVLTF
TGCAGTGCTAGAGATTCGGGGCCAGCCGGCTCTGGGGCCAACGTCCTGACTTTC
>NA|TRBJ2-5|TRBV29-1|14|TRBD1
CSVEEGTAQETQYF
TGCAGCGTTGAAGAAGGGACAGCCCAAGAGACCCAGTACTTC
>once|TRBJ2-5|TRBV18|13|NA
CASSSGNRETQYF
TGTGCCAGCTCATCAGGGAACAGGGAGACCCAGTACTTC
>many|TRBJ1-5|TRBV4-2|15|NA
CASSQEATAGQPQHF
TGTGCCAGCAGCCAAGAGGCCACGGCAGGACAGCCCCAGCATTTT
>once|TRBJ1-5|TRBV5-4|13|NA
CASSSDTDQPQHF
TGTGCCAGCAGCTCGGACACAGATCAGCCCCAGCATTTT
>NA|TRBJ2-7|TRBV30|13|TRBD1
CAWRARDSYEQYF
TGTGCCTGGAGGGCCAGGGACAGCTACGAGCAGTACTTC
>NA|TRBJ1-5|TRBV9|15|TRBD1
CASSVDQGAGQPQHF
TGTGCCAGCAGCGTAGATCAGGGGGCTGGTCAGCCCCAGCATTTT
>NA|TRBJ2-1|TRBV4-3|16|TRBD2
CASSQVAGGLINEQFF
TGCGCCAGCAGCCAAGTTGCGGGGGGACTCATCAATGAGCAGTTCTTC
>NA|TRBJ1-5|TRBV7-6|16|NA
CASSMGPRLSNQPQHF
TGTGCCAGCAGCATGGGACCCCGGCTTAGCAATCAGCCCCAGCATTTT
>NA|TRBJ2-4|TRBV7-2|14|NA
CASSVNLAKNIQYF
TGTGCCAGCAGCGTTAACCTAGCCAAAAACATTCAGTACTTC
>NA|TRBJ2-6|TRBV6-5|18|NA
CASSYDGGPHSGANVLTF
TGTGCCAGCAGTTACGATGGGGGACCGCACTCTGGGGCCAACGTCCTGACTTTC
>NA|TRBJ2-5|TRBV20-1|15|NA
CSARDGGDVKETQYF
TGCAGTGCTAGAGATGGAGGGGACGTTAAGGAGACCCAGTACTTC
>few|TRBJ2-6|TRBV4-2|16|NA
CASSQDELSGANVLTF
TGTGCCAGCAGCCAAGATGAACTCTCTGGGGCCAACGTCCTGACTTTC
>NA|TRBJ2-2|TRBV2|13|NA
CASRGTGTGELFF
TGTGCCAGCAGGGGGACTGGCACCGGGGAGCTGTTTTTT
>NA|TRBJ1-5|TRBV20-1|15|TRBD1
CSARTGQDSNQPQHF
TGCAGTGCTAGAACCGGACAGGATAGCAATCAGCCCCAGCATTTT
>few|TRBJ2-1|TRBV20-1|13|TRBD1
CSAGTAAYNEQFF
TGCAGCGCCGGGACAGCGGCCTACAATGAGCAGTTCTTC
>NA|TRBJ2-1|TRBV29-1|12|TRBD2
CSVEGGRREQFF
TGCAGCGTTGAGGGAGGGCGCCGTGAGCAGTTCTTC
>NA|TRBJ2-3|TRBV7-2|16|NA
CASSLYYGGYTDTQYF
TGTGCCAGCAGCTTATATTATGGGGGGTACACAGATACGCAGTATTTT
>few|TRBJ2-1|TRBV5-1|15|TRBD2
CASSLEAGSYNEQFF
TGCGCCAGCAGCTTGGAAGCGGGGTCCTACAATGAGCAGTTCTTC
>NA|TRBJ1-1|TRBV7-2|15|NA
CASSRDATVNTEAFF
TGTGCCAGCAGCCGAGATGCGACAGTGAACACTGAAGCTTTCTTT
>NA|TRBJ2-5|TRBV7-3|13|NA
CASSCTGRETQYF
TGTGCCAGCAGCTGCACAGGGAGAGAGACCCAGTACTTC
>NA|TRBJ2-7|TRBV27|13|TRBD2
CASISSGTYEQYF
TGTGCCAGTATTTCTAGCGGAACCTACGAGCAGTACTTC
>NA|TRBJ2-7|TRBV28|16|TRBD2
CASSPLGLAGGREQYF
TGTGCCAGCAGTCCGCTTGGGCTAGCGGGGGGGCGTGAGCAGTACTTC
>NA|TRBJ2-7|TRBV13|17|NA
CASSSTRNPESSYEQYF
TGTGCCAGCAGCTCCACACGGAACCCGGAATCGTCCTACGAGCAGTACTTC
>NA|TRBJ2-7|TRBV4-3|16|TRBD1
CASSQDRDRGPYEQYF
TGCGCCAGCAGCCAAGATCGGGACAGGGGTCCCTACGAGCAGTACTTC
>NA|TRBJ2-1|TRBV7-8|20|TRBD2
CASTLTGLALASSSYNEQFF
TGTGCCAGCACCCTAACAGGACTAGCGCTCGCTTCTAGCTCCTACAATGAGCAGTTCTTC
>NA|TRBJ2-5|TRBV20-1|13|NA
CSAREGLLETQYF
TGCAGTGCTAGAGAGGGACTGTTAGAGACCCAGTACTTC
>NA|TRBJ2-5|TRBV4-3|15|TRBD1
CASSQQGQPKETQYF
TGCGCCAGCAGCCAACAGGGACAGCCGAAAGAGACCCAGTACTTC
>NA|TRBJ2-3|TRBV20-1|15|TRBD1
CSATAGTGLTDTRYF
TGCAGTGCTACCGCCGGGACAGGGTTGACAGATACGCGGTATTTT
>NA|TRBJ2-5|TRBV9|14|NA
CASNVWGEPNEQYF
TGTGCCAGCAACGTCTGGGGGGAACCCAATGAGCAGTACTTC
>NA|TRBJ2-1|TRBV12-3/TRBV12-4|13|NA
CASSPISYNEQFF
TGTGCCAGCAGTCCTATCTCCTACAATGAGCAGTTCTTC
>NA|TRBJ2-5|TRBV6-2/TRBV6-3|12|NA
CASSQDLYGQYF
TGCGCCAGCAGCCAGGACTTATACGGGCAGTACTTC
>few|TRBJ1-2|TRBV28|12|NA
CASSDVDYGYTF
TGTGCCAGCAGTGACGTAGACTATGGCTACACCTTC
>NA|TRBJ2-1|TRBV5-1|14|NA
CANSLEFGGSEQFF
TGCGCCAACAGCTTGGAGTTTGGAGGGAGTGAGCAGTTCTTC
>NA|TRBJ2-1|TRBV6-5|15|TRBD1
CASTMDRGGYNEQFF
TGTGCCAGCACTATGGACAGGGGGGGCTACAATGAGCAGTTCTTC
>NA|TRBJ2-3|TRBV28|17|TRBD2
CASSFSGLAGGGDTQYF
TGTGCCAGCAGTTTTTCGGGACTAGCGGGGGGAGGCGATACGCAGTATTTT
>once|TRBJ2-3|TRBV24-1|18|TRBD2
CATRGGTSGDPSTDTQYF
TGTGCCACCAGGGGCGGGACTAGCGGGGACCCTAGCACAGATACGCAGTATTTT
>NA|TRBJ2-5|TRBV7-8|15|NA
CASSLEGLSQETQYF
TGTGCCAGCAGCTTAGAGGGGTTGAGCCAAGAGACCCAGTACTTC
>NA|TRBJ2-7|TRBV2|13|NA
CASSEPGPDEQYF
TGTGCCAGCAGTGAGCCAGGTCCCGACGAGCAGTACTTC
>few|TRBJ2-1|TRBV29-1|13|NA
CSAEMDRSNEQFF
TGCAGCGCCGAGATGGACAGAAGCAATGAGCAGTTCTTC